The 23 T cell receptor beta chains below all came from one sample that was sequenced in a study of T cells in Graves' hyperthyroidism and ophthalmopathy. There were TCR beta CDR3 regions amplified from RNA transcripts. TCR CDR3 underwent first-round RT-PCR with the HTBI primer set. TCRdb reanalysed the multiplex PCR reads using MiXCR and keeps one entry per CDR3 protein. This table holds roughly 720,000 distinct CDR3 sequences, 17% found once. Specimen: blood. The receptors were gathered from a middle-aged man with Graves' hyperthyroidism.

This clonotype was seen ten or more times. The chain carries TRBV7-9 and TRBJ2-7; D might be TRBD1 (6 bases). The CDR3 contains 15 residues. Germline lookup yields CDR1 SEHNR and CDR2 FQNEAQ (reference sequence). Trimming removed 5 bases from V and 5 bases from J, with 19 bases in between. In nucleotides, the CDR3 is TGTGCCAGCAGCGCAGGGCACCAGGGGTTCGACGAGCAGTACTTC. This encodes CASSAGHQGFDEQYF.

CDR3 residues: CASSLEGGQDEQYF. The CDR3, as DNA: TGCGCCAGCAGCTTGGAGGGGGGGCAGGACGAGCAGTACTTC. The chain combines TRBV5-1 with TRBJ2-7; a possible D gene is TRBD2 (7 bases). CDR1 SGHRS and CDR2 YFSETQ come from the germline V gene. This CDR3 is built from 14 residues. Trimming stripped 0 bases from V and 5 bases from J, with 12 bases between.

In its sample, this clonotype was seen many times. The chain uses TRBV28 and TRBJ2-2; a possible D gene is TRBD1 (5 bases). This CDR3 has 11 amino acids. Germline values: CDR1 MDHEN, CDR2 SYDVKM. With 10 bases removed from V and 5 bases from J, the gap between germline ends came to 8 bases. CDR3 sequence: CAITGTGELFF. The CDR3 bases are TGTGCCATCACAGGAACCGGGGAGCTGTTTTTT.

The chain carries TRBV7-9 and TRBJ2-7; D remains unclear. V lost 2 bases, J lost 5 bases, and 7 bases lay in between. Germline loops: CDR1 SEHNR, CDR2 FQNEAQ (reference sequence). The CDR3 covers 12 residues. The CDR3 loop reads CASSLTLHEQYF. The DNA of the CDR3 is TGTGCCAGCAGCTTAACCCTTCACGAGCAGTACTTC.

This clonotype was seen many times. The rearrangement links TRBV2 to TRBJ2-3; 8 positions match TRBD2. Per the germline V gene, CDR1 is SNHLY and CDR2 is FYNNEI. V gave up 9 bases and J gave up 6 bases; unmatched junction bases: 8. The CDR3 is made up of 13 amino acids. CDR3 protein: CASNPGGRDTQYF. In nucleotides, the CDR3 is TGTGCCAGTAATCCGGGAGGGAGGGATACGCAGTATTTT.

The chain's CDR3 is CSAAGEWVDEQFF. The CDR3 DNA is TGCAGTGCCGCGGGAGAATGGGTTGATGAGCAGTTCTTC. The chain has TRBV20-1 and TRBJ2-1, with 7 positions matching TRBD2. V shed 6 bases, J shed 8 bases, and the junction held 10 bases outside the gene matches. CDR1 is DFQATT, CDR2 SNEGSKA, per germline (reference sequence). The CDR3 spans 13 residues.

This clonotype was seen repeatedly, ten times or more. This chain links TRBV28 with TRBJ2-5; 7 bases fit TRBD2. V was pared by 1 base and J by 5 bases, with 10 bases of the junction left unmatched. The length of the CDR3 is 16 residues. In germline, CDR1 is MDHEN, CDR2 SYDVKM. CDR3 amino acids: CASSLSEGGPRETQYF. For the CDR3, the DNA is TGTGCCAGCAGTTTATCCGAGGGAGGGCCGAGGGAGACCCAGTACTTC.

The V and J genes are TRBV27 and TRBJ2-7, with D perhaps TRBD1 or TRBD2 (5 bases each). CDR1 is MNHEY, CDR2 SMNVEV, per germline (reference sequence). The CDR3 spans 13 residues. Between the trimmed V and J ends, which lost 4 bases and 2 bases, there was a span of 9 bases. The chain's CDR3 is CASSWDDTYEQYF. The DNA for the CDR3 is TGTGCCAGCAGTTGGGACGACACCTACGAGCAGTACTTC.

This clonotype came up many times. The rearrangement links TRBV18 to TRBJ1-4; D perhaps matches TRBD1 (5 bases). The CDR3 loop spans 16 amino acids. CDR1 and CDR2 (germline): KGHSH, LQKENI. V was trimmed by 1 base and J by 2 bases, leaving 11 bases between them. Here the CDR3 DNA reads TGTGCCAGCTCACCACGGCAGGGAGACACTAATGAAAAACTGTTTTTT. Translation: CASSPRQGDTNEKLFF.

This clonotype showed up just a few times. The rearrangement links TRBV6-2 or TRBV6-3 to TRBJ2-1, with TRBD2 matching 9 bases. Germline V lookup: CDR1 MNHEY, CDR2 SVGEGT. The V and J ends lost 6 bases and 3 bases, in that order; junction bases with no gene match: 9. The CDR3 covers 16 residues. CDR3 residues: CASSPLAGEGYNEQFF. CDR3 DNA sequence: TGTGCCAGCAGCCCTTTAGCGGGAGAAGGCTACAATGAGCAGTTCTTC.

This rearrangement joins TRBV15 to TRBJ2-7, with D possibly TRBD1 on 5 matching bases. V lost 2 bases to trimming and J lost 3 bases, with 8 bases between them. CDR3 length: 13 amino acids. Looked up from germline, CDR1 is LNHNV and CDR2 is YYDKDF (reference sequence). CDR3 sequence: CATSRHQGYEQYF. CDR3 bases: TGTGCCACCAGCAGACATCAGGGCTACGAGCAGTACTTC. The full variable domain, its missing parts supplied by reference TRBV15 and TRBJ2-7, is DAMVIQNPRYQVTQFGKPVTLSCSQTLNHNVMYWYQQKSSQAPKLLFHYYDKDFNNEADTPDNFQSRRPNTSFCFLDIRSPGLGDTAMYLCATSRHQGYEQYFGPGTRLTVT.

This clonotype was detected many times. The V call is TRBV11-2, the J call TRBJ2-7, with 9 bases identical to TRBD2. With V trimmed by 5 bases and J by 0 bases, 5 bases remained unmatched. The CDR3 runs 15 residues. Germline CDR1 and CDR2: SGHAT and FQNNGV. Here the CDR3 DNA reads TGTGCCAGCAGCCCATTTAGCGGGAGCTCCTACGAGCAGTACTTC. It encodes CASSPFSGSSYEQYF.

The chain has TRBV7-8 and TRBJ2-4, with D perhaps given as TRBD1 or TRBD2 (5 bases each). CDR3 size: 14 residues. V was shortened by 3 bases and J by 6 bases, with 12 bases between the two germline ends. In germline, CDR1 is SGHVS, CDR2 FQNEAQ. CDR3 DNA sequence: TGTGCCAGCAGCTTCGTAGTTGGGGGAAACATTCAGTACTTC. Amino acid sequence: CASSFVVGGNIQYF.

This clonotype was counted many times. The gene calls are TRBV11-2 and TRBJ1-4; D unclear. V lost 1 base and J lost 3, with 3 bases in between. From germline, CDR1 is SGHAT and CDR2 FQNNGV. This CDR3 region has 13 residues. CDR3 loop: CASSLGANEKLFF. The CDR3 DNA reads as TGTGCCAGCAGCTTAGGAGCTAATGAAAAACTGTTTTTT.

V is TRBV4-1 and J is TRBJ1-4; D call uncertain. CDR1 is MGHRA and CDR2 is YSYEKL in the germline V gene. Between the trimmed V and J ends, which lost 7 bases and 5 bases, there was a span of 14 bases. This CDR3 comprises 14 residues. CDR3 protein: CASTPGAGNEKLFF. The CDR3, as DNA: TGCGCCAGCACCCCGGGAGCGGGCAATGAAAAACTGTTTTTT.

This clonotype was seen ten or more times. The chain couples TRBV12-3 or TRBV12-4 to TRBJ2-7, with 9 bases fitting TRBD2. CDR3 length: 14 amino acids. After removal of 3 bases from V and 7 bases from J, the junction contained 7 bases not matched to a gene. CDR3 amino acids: CASSFGSGSEEQYF. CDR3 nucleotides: TGTGCCAGCAGTTTCGGTAGCGGGAGTGAAGAGCAGTACTTC.

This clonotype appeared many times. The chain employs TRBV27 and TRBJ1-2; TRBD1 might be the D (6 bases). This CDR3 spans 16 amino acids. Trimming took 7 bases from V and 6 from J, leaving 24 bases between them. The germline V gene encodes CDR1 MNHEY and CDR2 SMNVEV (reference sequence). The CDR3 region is CASTSEIRGALNGYTF. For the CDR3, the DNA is TGTGCCAGCACCTCCGAGATTAGGGGGGCGCTGAATGGCTACACCTTC.

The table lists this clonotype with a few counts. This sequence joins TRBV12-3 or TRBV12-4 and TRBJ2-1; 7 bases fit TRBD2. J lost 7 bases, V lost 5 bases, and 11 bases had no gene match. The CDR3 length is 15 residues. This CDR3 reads CASSPSTSIRNEQFF. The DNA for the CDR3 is TGTGCCAGCAGTCCCTCGACTAGCATTAGGAATGAGCAGTTCTTC.

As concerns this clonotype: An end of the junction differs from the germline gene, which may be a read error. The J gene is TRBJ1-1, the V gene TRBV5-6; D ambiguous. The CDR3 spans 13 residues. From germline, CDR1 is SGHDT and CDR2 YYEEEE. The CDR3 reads CASSLQMNAEAFF. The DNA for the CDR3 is TGTGCCAGCAGCCTCCAAATGAACGCTGAAGCTTTCTTT.

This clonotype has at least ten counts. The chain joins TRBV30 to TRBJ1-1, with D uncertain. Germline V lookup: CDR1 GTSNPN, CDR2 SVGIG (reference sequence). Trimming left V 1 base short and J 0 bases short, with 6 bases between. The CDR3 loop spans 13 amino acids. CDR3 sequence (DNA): TGTGCCTGGAGTGGATCATTGAACACTGAAGCTTTCTTT. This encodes CAWSGSLNTEAFF.

DNA for the CDR3: TGTGCCAGCAGCCCGAAGCGGGAGGGGTACAATGAGCAGTTCTTC. Translation: CASSPKREGYNEQFF. This chain connects TRBV4-2 to TRBJ2-1; 10 bases fit TRBD2. V gave up 4 bases and J gave up 4 bases; unmatched junction bases: 4. This CDR3 contains 15 residues. Germline-derived CDR1 and CDR2 are LGHNA and YNFKEQ.

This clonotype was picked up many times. DNA for the CDR3: TGTGCCACCAGTGATCCTGGACTAGCGGGGCAAGAGACCCAGTACTTC. Protein product: CATSDPGLAGQETQYF. The chain recombines TRBV24-1 with TRBJ2-5, with TRBD2 matching 12 bases. CDR1 is KGHDR, CDR2 SFDVKD, per germline. This CDR3 has 16 amino acids. Trimming at V came to 3 bases and at J to 2 bases, leaving 3 bases not matched to a gene.

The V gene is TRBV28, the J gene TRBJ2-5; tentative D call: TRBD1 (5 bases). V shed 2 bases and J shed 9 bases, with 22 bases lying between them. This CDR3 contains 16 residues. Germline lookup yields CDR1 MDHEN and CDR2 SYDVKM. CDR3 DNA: TGTGCCAGCAGTTTAATCGGTATAGGGCAGGGCCTGGCCCAGTACTTC. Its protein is CASSLIGIGQGLAQYF.